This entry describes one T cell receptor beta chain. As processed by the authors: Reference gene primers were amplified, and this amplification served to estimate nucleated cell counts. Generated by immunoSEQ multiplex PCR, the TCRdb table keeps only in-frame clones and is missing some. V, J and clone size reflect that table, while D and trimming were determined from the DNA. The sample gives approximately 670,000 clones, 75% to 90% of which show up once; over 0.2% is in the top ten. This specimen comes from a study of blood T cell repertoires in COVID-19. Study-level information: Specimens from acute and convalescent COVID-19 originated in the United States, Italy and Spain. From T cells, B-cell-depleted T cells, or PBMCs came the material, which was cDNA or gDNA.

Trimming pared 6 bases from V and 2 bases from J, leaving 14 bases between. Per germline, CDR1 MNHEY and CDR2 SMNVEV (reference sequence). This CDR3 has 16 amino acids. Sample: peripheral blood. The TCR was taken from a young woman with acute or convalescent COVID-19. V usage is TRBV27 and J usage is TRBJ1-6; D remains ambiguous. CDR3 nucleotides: TGTGCCAGCAGACGCCCGGGGAGGCCCTATAATTCACCCCTCCACTTT. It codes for CASRRPGRPYNSPLHF.